This passage covers 26 T cell receptor beta chains from one sample sequenced in a study of cytotoxic CD8 clonotypes in ibrutinib-treated CLL. Assay used: immunoSEQ multiplex PCR; TCRdb lists only in-frame clones, some missing. The sample holds some 70,000 clones, approximately 71% seen once. The sequences come from PBMCs, collected after 12 months of ibrutinib treatment. The receptors shown here come from a human donor with chronic lymphocytic leukemia.

J is TRBJ1-2 and V is TRBV9; D may be TRBD1 (5 bases). CDR1 is SGDLS and CDR2 is YYNGEE in the germline V gene. V dropped 0 bases and J dropped 4 bases, with 10 bases sitting between them. The CDR3 is 14 amino acids. The CDR3 spells CASSVGTGFYGYTF. CDR3 in DNA: TGTGCCAGCAGCGTAGGCACAGGATTCTATGGCTACACCTTC.

V usage is TRBV5-4 and J usage is TRBJ2-5, with 7 bases matching TRBD2. CDR1 is SGHNT and CDR2 is YYREEE in the germline V gene (reference sequence). The J segment lost 7 bases and the V segment lost 0 bases, leaving 12 bases of the junction unmatched. The CDR3 loop spans 16 amino acids. In DNA, the CDR3 is TGTGCCAGCAGCTTGGGGGGTAGCGGGCCCCTCTGGACCCAGTACTTC. It is translated as CASSLGGSGPLWTQYF.

This rearrangement joins TRBV19 to TRBJ1-5; perhaps TRBD1 as D (5 bases). V was trimmed by 6 bases and J by 2 bases, leaving 17 bases between them. The CDR3 loop spans 16 amino acids. The germline CDR1 and CDR2 sequences are LNHDA and SQIVND (reference sequence). CDR3 nucleotides: TGTGCCAGTAGGACGAACAAGGGGTTTGGCAATCAGCCCCAGCATTTT. This codes for CASRTNKGFGNQPQHF. The full variable domain, rest sourced from reference TRBV19 and TRBJ1-5, is DGGITQSPKYLFRKEGQNVTLSCEQNLNHDAMYWYRQDPGQGLRLIYYSQIVNDFQKGDIAEGYSVSREKKESFPLTVTSAQKNPTAFYLCASRTNKGFGNQPQHFGDGTRLSIL.

This chain joins TRBV5-1 and TRBJ1-2, with D unclear. CDR1 SGHRS and CDR2 YFSETQ come from the germline V gene. The CDR3 spans 16 residues. Trimming removed 5 bases from V and 2 bases from J, with 19 bases in between. CDR3: CASSFEIGGLNYGYTF. The CDR3 DNA is TGCGCCAGCAGTTTTGAGATAGGTGGATTAAACTATGGCTACACCTTC.

In this sample, this clone turned up once. This chain joins TRBV30 and TRBJ2-6; D is unclear. Germline V gene sequence: CDR1 GTSNPN, CDR2 SVGIG (reference sequence). Deletions cut 3 bases from V and 4 bases from J, with 1 base between. The CDR3 spans 11 residues. The CDR3 coding sequence is TGTGCCTGGAGAGGGGCCAACGTCCTGACTTTC. As protein: CAWRGANVLTF. Full variable domain (outside the CDR3, taken from reference TRBV30 and TRBJ2-6): SQTIHQWPATLVQPVGSPLSLECTVEGTSNPNLYWYRQAAGRGLQLLFYSVGIGQISSEVPQNLSASRPQDRQFILSSKKLLLSDSGFYLCAWRGANVLTFGAGSRLTVL.

The V call is TRBV5-1, the J call TRBJ1-1; D not certain. Germline-derived CDR1 and CDR2 are SGHRS and YFSETQ. V lost 3 bases, J lost 7 bases, and 13 bases lay in between. The CDR3 runs 13 residues. CDR3 protein: CASSYSDRSEAFF. For the CDR3, the DNA is TGCGCCAGCAGCTACTCGGACCGGAGTGAAGCTTTCTTT.

The rearrangement links TRBV6-5 to TRBJ1-2; 7 positions agree with TRBD1. Losses at the gene ends were 6 bases for V and 10 bases for J; bases not matched to a gene: 11. This CDR3 spans 13 amino acids. The germline CDR1 and CDR2 sequences are MNHEY and SVGAGI. In DNA form, the CDR3 reads TGTGCCAGCAGGAGAGGGGGCGGTTTAGACTACACCTTC. Translating gives CASRRGGGLDYTF.

The rearrangement uses TRBV30 and TRBJ2-7; no clear D gene. The V gene's germline CDR1 is GTSNPN and CDR2 SVGIG (reference sequence). V gave up 1 base and J gave up 9 bases, with 10 bases separating them. The CDR3 has 11 residues. This CDR3 reads CAWSALETQYF. The DNA of the CDR3 is TGTGCCTGGAGTGCCCTGGAGACGCAGTACTTC.

This rearrangement joins TRBV6-6 to TRBJ2-5; 9 bases are a match to TRBD2. CDR1 MNHNY and CDR2 SVGAGI come from the germline V gene (reference sequence). J gave up 0 bases and V 10 bases, and 12 bases lay outside the gene matches. The CDR3 is 16 residues long. The CDR3 DNA is TGTGCCACAGTCGATGCCAGCGGGGGGAACCAAGAGACCCAGTACTTC. Its protein is CATVDASGGNQETQYF.

The chain links TRBV2 to TRBJ1-2; perhaps TRBD1 as D (5 bases). Germline values: CDR1 SNHLY, CDR2 FYNNEI. This CDR3 contains 15 residues. The germline V and J ends were trimmed by 5 bases and 4 bases, with 17 bases remaining between them. The DNA of the CDR3 is TGTGCCAGCAGTAGGGACCCGACTAGGGTCTATGGCTACACCTTC. Encoded protein: CASSRDPTRVYGYTF.

This clone was seen only a few times. V is TRBV18 and J is TRBJ1-5; D unclear. Trimming took 3 bases from V and 6 from J, leaving 9 bases between them. Germline V CDR1 and CDR2: KGHSH, LQKENI. This CDR3 comprises 13 residues. The CDR3 loop is CASSPRGGQPQHF. CDR3 DNA sequence: TGTGCCAGCTCACCTCGGGGAGGTCAGCCCCAGCATTTT.

The rearrangement uses TRBV6-5 and TRBJ1-1; no definite D call. V lost 6 bases, J lost 1 base, and 3 bases lay in between. Germline assignment: CDR1 MNHEY and CDR2 SVGAGI. The CDR3 loop spans 11 amino acids. The CDR3 DNA reads TGTGCCAGCAGACGGAACACTGAAGCTTTCTTT. Translated, it gives CASRRNTEAFF.

The chain couples TRBV19 to TRBJ1-5; D may be TRBD1 (5 bases). The CDR3 is made up of 15 amino acids. Germline CDR1 reads LNHDA; CDR2 reads SQIVND (reference sequence). The V end was cut by 6 bases, the J end by 2 bases, with 14 bases between. Here the CDR3 DNA reads TGTGCCAGTAGCCTTAATGGAGGGGGCAATCAGCCCCAGCATTTT. Translation gives CASSLNGGGNQPQHF.

The chain has TRBV5-1 and TRBJ2-3; 12 bases align to TRBD2. The CDR3 is 16 residues long. CDR1 is SGHRS, CDR2 YFSETQ, per germline. V shed 4 bases and J 2 bases; nucleotides not matched to a gene: 5. The CDR3 reads CASSDRLAGATDTQYF. The CDR3 coding sequence is TGCGCCAGCAGCGATAGACTAGCGGGGGCCACAGATACGCAGTATTTT.

Only one count was recorded for this clone. V usage is TRBV19 and J usage is TRBJ2-5; D may be TRBD2 (5 bases). The CDR3 spans 14 residues. V was cut by 1 base and J by 5 bases, with 11 bases left in between. CDR1 and CDR2 from the germline V gene are LNHDA and SQIVND (reference sequence). CDR3 sequence reads: CASSIVGARETQYF. In DNA form, the CDR3 reads TGTGCCAGTAGTATAGTGGGAGCCCGGGAGACCCAGTACTTC.

CDR3 residues: CAWGLIANEKLFF. The CDR3 DNA reads TGTGCCTGGGGACTTATCGCTAATGAAAAACTGTTTTTT. The chain has TRBV30 and TRBJ1-4, with D unclear. CDR3 length: 13 residues. Trimming shortened V by 5 bases and J by 3 bases, and 10 bases separated the two germline ends. Germline V gives CDR1 GTSNPN, CDR2 SVGIG (reference sequence).

The rearrangement joins TRBV7-2 to TRBJ1-2; D possibly corresponds to TRBD1 (6 bases). The CDR3 runs to 15 residues. CDR1 and CDR2 from the germline V gene are SGHTA and FQGNSA. V was cut by 3 bases and J by 7 bases, with 18 bases left in between. CDR3 nucleotide sequence: TGTGCCAGCAGCTTGGGGGCATCAGGGAGGAGTGGCTACACCTTC. Translation: CASSLGASGRSGYTF.

This clone has only one observation. This chain joins TRBV7-9 and TRBJ1-3, with a tentative D call TRBD1 (5 bases). CDR1 is SEHNR, CDR2 FQNEAQ, per germline (reference sequence). V dropped 5 bases and J dropped 0 bases, with 17 bases sitting between them. This CDR3 comprises 17 residues. In DNA form, the CDR3 reads TGTGCCAGCAGCCCTAAAGGTGGGGCCGACTCTGGAAACACCATATATTTT. Protein product: CASSPKGGADSGNTIYF.

The V call is TRBV7-6, the J call TRBJ1-3; no reliable D call. With 4 bases removed from V and 4 bases from J, the gap between germline ends came to 8 bases. Germline V gene sequence: CDR1 SGHVS, CDR2 FNYEAQ. CDR3 length equals 13 residues. CDR3 residues: CASSSHEGNTIYF. The CDR3 DNA sequence: TGTGCCAGCAGCTCCCACGAGGGAAACACCATATATTTT.

The J gene is TRBJ1-1, the V gene TRBV7-9; 7 nucleotides match TRBD1. V gave up 4 bases and J gave up 7 bases; unmatched junction bases: 15. CDR1 is SEHNR, CDR2 FQNEAQ, per germline (reference sequence). The CDR3 is made up of 16 amino acids. This CDR3 is CASSSPGQAVGNEAFF. As DNA, the CDR3 is TGTGCCAGCAGCTCCCCCGGACAGGCGGTGGGCAATGAAGCTTTCTTT.

The chain employs TRBV28 and TRBJ2-3, with D possibly TRBD1 on 6 matching bases. Trimming took 6 bases from V and 0 from J, leaving 31 bases between them. Germline V gene data show CDR1 as MDHEN and CDR2 as SYDVKM. The CDR3 consists of 21 residues. This CDR3 reads CASSTVQKGVPPKLSTDTQYF. The CDR3 region has the DNA TGTGCCAGCAGCACAGTTCAGAAGGGGGTGCCACCAAAACTAAGCACAGATACGCAGTATTTT.

V gene TRBV4-3 combines with J gene TRBJ2-2; D is perhaps TRBD2 (7 bases). Trimming removed 7 bases from V and 3 bases from J, with 15 bases in between. CDR3 length equals 15 residues. Germline CDR1 is LGHNA and CDR2 is YSLEER. The CDR3 loop reads CASNGGARYTGELFF. As DNA, the CDR3 is TGCGCCAGCAATGGGGGGGCGAGGTACACCGGGGAGCTGTTTTTT.

The rearrangement links TRBV4-3 to TRBJ2-1; TRBD1 matches at 9 bases. Germline V CDR1 and CDR2: LGHNA, YSLEER. CDR3 length equals 15 residues. V lost 3 bases to trimming and J lost 3 bases; unmatched junction nucleotides: 3. CDR3 protein: CASSQTGGIYNEQFF. CDR3 DNA: TGCGCCAGCAGCCAGACAGGGGGAATCTACAATGAGCAGTTCTTC.

This chain's CDR3 is CAISDAAGARTDTQYF. CDR3 in DNA: TGTGCCATCAGTGACGCGGCAGGGGCCCGCACAGATACGCAGTATTTT. The chain carries TRBV10-3 and TRBJ2-3; perhaps TRBD1 as D (6 bases). V lost 3 bases to trimming and J lost 1 base, with 14 bases between them. This CDR3 has 16 residues. Germline loops: CDR1 ENHRY, CDR2 SYGVKD.

The rearrangement links TRBV4-2 to TRBJ2-2; tentative D call: TRBD1 (5 bases). The CDR3 has 14 amino acids. The V and J ends lost 5 bases and 6 bases respectively, with 13 bases between them. Germline CDR1 reads LGHNA; CDR2 reads YNFKEQ. CDR3 sequence reads: CASSVTEKAGELFF. For the CDR3, the DNA is TGTGCCAGCAGCGTGACAGAGAAAGCCGGGGAGCTGTTTTTT.

The chain joins TRBV27 to TRBJ2-3, with TRBD2 identical over 11 bases. V shed 7 bases and J 2 bases; nucleotides not matched to a gene: 14. Germline CDR1 is MNHEY and CDR2 is SMNVEV (reference sequence). The CDR3 spans 18 residues. The CDR3 loop reads CASKHPIAGGRDTDTQYF. CDR3 DNA sequence: TGTGCCAGCAAACACCCGATAGCGGGGGGGCGTGACACAGATACGCAGTATTTT.